Below, 24 T cell receptor beta chains from the same sample are listed, as sequenced in a study of OX40 agonist ivuxolimab in advanced cancers. Sequencing was performed with immunoSEQ multiplex PCR; in TCRdb, only in-frame clones are kept and a portion is missing. In the table there are 65,000 to 90,000 clones, around 86% of which are singletons. Source: CD4+ or CD8+ T cells sorted from blood, taken in a trial of the OX40 agonist ivuxolimab. The origin of the receptors is an adult with an advanced solid tumor such as melanoma, head and neck, liver or kidney cancer.

The J gene is TRBJ1-5, the V gene TRBV7-9; D remains unclear. With 0 bases removed from V and 3 bases from J, the gap between germline ends came to 9 bases. Per the germline V gene, CDR1 is SEHNR and CDR2 is FQNEAQ (reference sequence). The CDR3 length is 15 residues. CDR3 DNA: TGTGCCAGCAGCTTAGCGGTGGGTTCCAATCAGCCCCAGCATTTT. This codes for CASSLAVGSNQPQHF.

In DNA form, the CDR3 reads TGTGCCAGCAGCTTGGTGACCGGGCTTTCAACTAATGAAAAACTGTTTTTT. Its translation is CASSLVTGLSTNEKLFF. V and J are TRBV5-8 and TRBJ1-4; no clear D. Trimming took off 0 bases at V and 0 bases at J, with 12 bases between the two ends. The germline CDR1 and CDR2 sequences are SGHTS and YDEGEE. This CDR3 region has 17 residues.

The chain is built from TRBV28 and TRBJ1-1, with D possibly TRBD1 on 5 matching bases. Germline CDR1 MDHEN, CDR2 SYDVKM. V was cut by 3 bases and J by 3 bases, with 20 bases left in between. The CDR3 is 17 residues long. CDR3 amino acids: CASSFGGGSGGYTEAFF. Written as DNA, the CDR3 is TGTGCCAGCAGTTTCGGCGGGGGATCGGGTGGGTACACTGAAGCTTTCTTT.

The chain employs TRBV5-1 and TRBJ1-2; D is possibly TRBD1 (5 bases). The V gene's germline CDR1 is SGHRS and CDR2 YFSETQ. This CDR3 has 16 residues. V was trimmed by 1 base and J by 0 bases, leaving 13 bases between them. CDR3 DNA sequence: TGCGCCAGCAGCTTGAGATCAACAGGAGCTAACTATGGCTACACCTTC. It codes for CASSLRSTGANYGYTF.

Comments on this clone: The same CDR3 arises from other DNA sequences in this sample as well. The chain has TRBV7-6 and TRBJ1-2, with D tentatively TRBD1 (5 bases). V lost 2 bases and J lost 4, with 14 bases in between. Germline lookup yields CDR1 SGHVS and CDR2 FNYEAQ. The CDR3 spans 15 residues. The CDR3 DNA follows: TGTGCCAGCAGCTTACAAGTGGGGGAAGGCTATGGCTACACCTTC. It yields the protein CASSLQVGEGYGYTF.

CDR3 region: CASSGDRSSGANVLTF. The CDR3 DNA reads as TGTGCCAGCAGTGGGGACAGGAGCTCTGGGGCCAACGTCCTGACTTTC. The chain links TRBV6-1 to TRBJ2-6; 8 nucleotides line up with TRBD1. The junction had 2 bases not matched to a gene; V was cut back by 4 bases and J by 0 bases. The CDR3 sequence is 16 residues long. In germline, CDR1 is MNHNS, CDR2 SASEGT.

This clone was seen a few times. This sequence joins TRBV19 and TRBJ1-1; no definite D call. Trimming removed 6 bases from V and 0 bases from J, with 5 bases in between. CDR3 length equals 12 residues. Germline V gene lookup returns CDR1 LNHDA and CDR2 SQIVND (reference sequence). The chain's CDR3 is CASSRLNTEAFF. Here the CDR3 DNA reads TGTGCCAGTAGCAGATTGAACACTGAAGCTTTCTTT.

The chain couples TRBV5-6 to TRBJ1-5; D unclear. This CDR3 is built from 16 residues. Germline assignment: CDR1 SGHDT and CDR2 YYEEEE. Trimming took off 1 base at V and 0 bases at J, with 11 bases between the two ends. CDR3 coding DNA: TGTGCCAGCAGCTTGAGAGGAGAGAATAGCAATCAGCCCCAGCATTTT. Amino acid sequence: CASSLRGENSNQPQHF. Full variable domain (remainder filled in from reference TRBV5-6 and TRBJ1-5): DAGVTQSPTHLIKTRGQQVTLRCSPKSGHDTVSWYQQALGQGPQFIFQYYEEEERQRGNFPDRFSGHQFPNYSSELNVNALLLGDSALYLCASSLRGENSNQPQHFGDGTRLSIL.

The chain joins TRBV5-1 to TRBJ2-5; 8 bases are a match to TRBD2. V was pared by 4 bases and J by 5 bases, with 10 bases of the junction left unmatched. The CDR3 has 15 amino acids. Germline V gene sequence: CDR1 SGHRS, CDR2 YFSETQ. Here the CDR3 reads CASSPGGSGEETQYF. As DNA, the CDR3 is TGCGCCAGCAGCCCAGGAGGTAGCGGGGAGGAGACCCAGTACTTC.

The chain carries TRBV28 and TRBJ1-5, with D hard to call. The V end lost 2 bases, the J end lost 3 bases, and 8 bases lay between the germline ends. The V gene's germline CDR1 is MDHEN and CDR2 SYDVKM. This CDR3 is 14 amino acids long. The CDR3 protein is CASSLRADNQPQHF. DNA of the CDR3: TGTGCCAGCAGTTTACGGGCAGACAATCAGCCCCAGCATTTT.

The V gene is TRBV7-2, the J gene TRBJ2-7, with 7 bases matching TRBD2. This CDR3 has 15 residues. Looked up from germline, CDR1 is SGHTA and CDR2 is FQGNSA. J was trimmed by 3 bases and V by 5 bases; bases with no gene match: 10. CDR3 in amino acids: CASSTAGTTNYEQYF. In DNA, the CDR3 is TGTGCCAGCAGCACAGCCGGGACTACTAACTACGAGCAGTACTTC.

J is TRBJ2-7 and V is TRBV25-1, with D maybe TRBD2 (5 bases). The CDR3 is 15 amino acids. Germline V CDR1 and CDR2: MGHDK, SYGVNS. Between the trimmed V and J ends, which lost 0 bases and 0 bases, there was a span of 9 bases. The CDR3 sequence: CASSEYGKSSYEQYF. The CDR3 region has the DNA TGTGCCAGCAGTGAATACGGGAAAAGCTCCTACGAGCAGTACTTC.

In its sample, this clone was seen once. V is TRBV7-2 and J is TRBJ2-2; D possibly matches TRBD1 or TRBD2 (6 bases each). Germline V gives CDR1 SGHTA, CDR2 FQGNSA. There are 16 residues in the CDR3. V was shortened by 5 bases and J by 0 bases, with 13 bases between the two germline ends. The CDR3 region has the DNA TGTGCCAGCAGCCCCTTCGGGGGCACGAACACCGGGGAGCTGTTTTTT. This translates into CASSPFGGTNTGELFF.

The rearrangement links TRBV5-6 to TRBJ2-7; no firm D call. The CDR3 is 15 residues long. Trimming cost V 2 bases and J 2 bases, with 14 bases left between them. Germline CDR1 reads SGHDT; CDR2 reads YYEEEE. CDR3 bases: TGTGCCAGCAGCTTCCATCCGGGCCCACCCTACGAGCAGTACTTC. This codes for CASSFHPGPPYEQYF.

This rearrangement joins TRBV6-6 to TRBJ2-7; TRBD2 matches 7 bases. The CDR3 length is 15 residues. CDR1 is MNHNY, CDR2 SVGAGI, per germline (reference sequence). After removal of 0 bases from V and 3 bases from J, the junction contained 5 bases not matched to a gene. Here the CDR3 reads CASSYSYPSGYEQYF. CDR3 nucleotide sequence: TGTGCCAGCAGTTACTCTTACCCTAGCGGCTACGAGCAGTACTTC.

The gene calls are TRBV6-1 and TRBJ1-1; 9 bases fit TRBD1. V was pared by 5 bases and J by 5 bases, with 9 bases of the junction left unmatched. This CDR3 spans 15 amino acids. The germline V gene encodes CDR1 MNHNS and CDR2 SASEGT. The CDR3 protein is CASSPPRQGGTEAFF. The CDR3 coding sequence is TGTGCCAGCAGTCCTCCGAGACAGGGGGGTACTGAAGCTTTCTTT.

This clone was observed a single time. CDR3 DNA sequence: TGTGCCAGCAGTCCCTCCGGCGGATCCTACGAGCAGTACTTC. Amino acid sequence: CASSPSGGSYEQYF. This rearrangement joins TRBV28 to TRBJ2-7, with no clear D. Trimming removed 5 bases from V and 1 base from J, with 12 bases in between. The germline V gene has CDR1 MDHEN and CDR2 SYDVKM. CDR3 length: 14 amino acids.

This clone was detected once. J is TRBJ1-1 and V is TRBV5-1; possible D gene TRBD1, 5 bases. V shed 0 bases and J shed 5 bases, with 14 bases lying between them. Germline V gives CDR1 SGHRS, CDR2 YFSETQ. CDR3 length equals 15 residues. The CDR3 region is CASSLEMGEMTEAFF. CDR3 coding DNA: TGCGCCAGCAGCTTGGAGATGGGGGAGATGACTGAAGCTTTCTTT.

This clone was recorded once. The rearrangement links TRBV27 to TRBJ1-1; D is ambiguous. Germline V CDR1 and CDR2: MNHEY, SMNVEV (reference sequence). Trimming stripped 4 bases from V and 5 bases from J, with 14 bases between. The CDR3 totals 14 residues. CDR3 region: CASSSREGGTEAFF. CDR3 nucleotide sequence: TGTGCCAGCAGTTCCCGGGAAGGCGGAACTGAAGCTTTCTTT.

This rearrangement joins TRBV29-1 to TRBJ1-2; 8 positions agree with TRBD1. The germline V gene has CDR1 SQVTM and CDR2 ANQGSEA. The CDR3 loop spans 12 amino acids. V lost 5 bases, J lost 2 bases, and 1 base stayed unmatched. CDR3 amino acids: CSVRQGNYGYTF. CDR3 bases: TGCAGCGTTAGACAGGGGAACTATGGCTACACCTTC. The full variable domain, with the rest looked up from reference TRBV29-1 and TRBJ1-2, is SAVISQKPSRDICQRGTSLTIQCQVDSQVTMMFWYRQQPGQSLTLIATANQGSEATYESGFVIDKFPISRPNLTFSTLTVSNMSPEDSSIYLCSVRQGNYGYTFGSGTRLTVV.

V gene TRBV2 combines with J gene TRBJ2-5, with 7 nucleotides matching TRBD1. J was trimmed by 8 bases and V by 7 bases; bases with no gene match: 10. The germline CDR1 and CDR2 sequences are SNHLY and FYNNEI. The CDR3 is made up of 13 amino acids. CDR3 bases: TGTGCCAGCATCGACAGGGCGGTGGTAACCCAGTACTTC. This encodes CASIDRAVVTQYF.

The J gene is TRBJ1-4, the V gene TRBV4-2; maybe TRBD1 (5 bases). Trimming took off 0 bases at V and 5 bases at J, with 10 bases between the two ends. Germline V gene lookup returns CDR1 LGHNA and CDR2 YNFKEQ. The CDR3 is made up of 15 amino acids. DNA of the CDR3: TGTGCCAGCAGCCAAGAGGCGAGGGGAAATGAAAAACTGTTTTTT. Amino acid sequence: CASSQEARGNEKLFF.

V usage is TRBV2 and J usage is TRBJ2-1; 9 positions agree with TRBD2. Trimming removed 2 bases from V and 1 base from J; junction bases left unmatched: 0. CDR3 length: 15 amino acids. Germline V gene sequence: CDR1 SNHLY, CDR2 FYNNEI. In DNA, the CDR3 is TGTGCCAGCAGTGAACTAGCGGGGTCCTACAATGAGCAGTTCTTC. Translated, it gives CASSELAGSYNEQFF.

This chain joins TRBV5-4 and TRBJ1-2; D is perhaps TRBD1 (5 bases). CDR3 size: 14 residues. Trimming left V 0 bases short and J 4 bases short, with 10 bases between. Germline V gene data show CDR1 as SGHNT and CDR2 as YYREEE (reference sequence). CDR3 sequence: CASSLAGTSYGYTF. CDR3 DNA sequence: TGTGCCAGCAGCTTGGCCGGGACTTCCTATGGCTACACCTTC.